This passage covers 24 T cell receptor beta chains from one sample sequenced in a study of T cell responses to AZD1222 COVID-19 vaccine. Profiling relied on immunoSEQ multiplex PCR, and the TCRdb table lists in-frame clones only, not all of them. The data show about 66,000 clones, about four fifths seen once. This specimen was peripheral blood, taken on day 0 of MenACWY control vaccination. The receptors originated from an adult in good health.

CDR3 in amino acids: CASSLSPQENQETQYF. In DNA, the CDR3 is TGTGCCAGCAGTTTATCCCCACAAGAAAATCAAGAGACCCAGTACTTC. This rearrangement joins TRBV27 to TRBJ2-5; no clear D. Looked up from germline, CDR1 is MNHEY and CDR2 is SMNVEV (reference sequence). V shed 0 bases and J shed 2 bases, with 13 bases lying between them. The CDR3 is made up of 16 amino acids.

The V gene is TRBV6-5, the J gene TRBJ2-2; 12 bases map to TRBD1. This CDR3 is 15 amino acids long. V was pared by 7 bases and J by 6 bases, with 6 bases of the junction left unmatched. From germline, CDR1 is MNHEY and CDR2 SVGAGI. CDR3 residues: CASIWDRGRAGELFF. The CDR3, as DNA: TGTGCCAGCATCTGGGACAGGGGGCGAGCCGGGGAGCTGTTTTTT.

This chain joins TRBV5-1 and TRBJ2-3, with D possibly TRBD1 on 6 matching bases. With 1 base removed from V and 2 bases from J, the gap between germline ends came to 11 bases. CDR1 SGHRS and CDR2 YFSETQ come from the germline V gene. The CDR3 runs to 15 residues. This chain's CDR3 is CASSLFGQPTDTQYF. DNA of the CDR3: TGCGCCAGCAGCTTGTTCGGACAGCCCACAGATACGCAGTATTTT.

This clone has only one observation. The V call is TRBV18, the J call TRBJ1-2, with 11 bases fitting TRBD1. This CDR3 spans 16 amino acids. Germline V gives CDR1 KGHSH, CDR2 LQKENI. V was pared by 3 bases and J by 6 bases, with 9 bases of the junction left unmatched. The CDR3 DNA reads TGTGCCAGCTCACCCCTCTCCGGACAGGGGGCTGATGGCTACACCTTC. Translation: CASSPLSGQGADGYTF.

The chain is built from TRBV1 and TRBJ1-2. TRBV1 is tagged as a pseudogene. This CDR3 comprises 13 residues. CDR3 in DNA: TGCACCAGCAGCTATCCTCCTAACTATGGCTACACCTTC. It yields the protein CTSSYPPNYGYTF.

The rearrangement links TRBV18 to TRBJ1-4; D unclear. This CDR3 comprises 11 residues. Germline V gene data show CDR1 as KGHSH and CDR2 as LQKENI. Deletions cut 6 bases from V and 14 bases from J, with 13 bases between. CDR3 sequence: CASSPGPVLFF. In nucleotides, the CDR3 is TGTGCCAGCTCTCCCGGACCAGTCCTGTTTTTT.

This clone was seen a few times. The chain recombines TRBV2 with TRBJ2-3; D is possibly TRBD1 or TRBD2 (6 bases each). The CDR3 is made up of 17 amino acids. V dropped 11 bases and J dropped 0 bases, with 24 bases sitting between them. Germline V gene data show CDR1 as SNHLY and CDR2 as FYNNEI. This chain's CDR3 is CASNRGPPGPSTDTQYF. CDR3 DNA sequence: TGTGCCTCCAATCGGGGGCCTCCCGGTCCTAGCACAGATACGCAGTATTTT.

V gene TRBV18 combines with J gene TRBJ2-1, with TRBD2 matching over 8 bases. Germline loops: CDR1 KGHSH, CDR2 LQKENI. This CDR3 region has 13 residues. J was trimmed by 7 bases and V by 6 bases; bases with no gene match: 5. CDR3 sequence (DNA): TGTGCCAGCTCTAACGGGGGGGTGAATGAGCAGTTCTTC. As protein: CASSNGGVNEQFF. The full variable domain, completed using reference TRBV18 and TRBJ2-1, is NAGVMQNPRHLVRRRGQEARLRCSPMKGHSHVYWYRQLPEEGLKFMVYLQKENIIDESGMPKERFSAEFPKEGPSILRIQQVVRGDSAAYFCASSNGGVNEQFFGPGTRLTVL.

This chain joins TRBV5-1 and TRBJ2-1; 10 bases fit TRBD1. Trimming cost V 2 bases and J 9 bases; bases outside gene matches: 8. Germline V gene data show CDR1 as SGHRS and CDR2 as YFSETQ. CDR3 size: 15 residues. The CDR3 bases are TGCGCCAGCAGCTTAGGGGACAGGGGATCCGGTGAGCAGTTCTTC. This translates into CASSLGDRGSGEQFF. The complete variable domain, with remaining parts taken from reference TRBV5-1 and TRBJ2-1, reads KAGVTQTPRYLIKTRGQQVTLSCSPISGHRSVSWYQQTPGQGLQFLFEYFSETQRNKGNFPGRFSGRQFSNSRSEMNVSTLELGDSALYLCASSLGDRGSGEQFFGPGTRLTVL.

This clone was seen a handful of times. The J gene is TRBJ1-6, the V gene TRBV10-3; no reliable D call. Looked up from germline, CDR1 is ENHRY and CDR2 is SYGVKD. V was trimmed by 4 bases and J by 7 bases, leaving 11 bases between them. This CDR3 is 14 amino acids long. CDR3 residues: CAISARTANSPLHF. CDR3 DNA sequence: TGTGCCATCAGTGCGCGAACAGCCAATTCACCCCTCCACTTT.

This chain uses TRBV12-3 or TRBV12-4 with TRBJ1-5; D ambiguous. CDR3 size: 13 residues. V was trimmed by 3 bases and J by 4 bases, leaving 7 bases between them. CDR3 sequence (DNA): TGTGCCAGCAGTTTCGGAGGAAATCAGCCCCAGCATTTT. Translation: CASSFGGNQPQHF.

The V and J genes are TRBV7-9 and TRBJ1-4; the match to TRBD1 covers 8 bases. This CDR3 has 12 amino acids. V was clipped by 5 bases and J by 8 bases; unmatched bases: 1. The germline V gene encodes CDR1 SEHNR and CDR2 FQNEAQ (reference sequence). In DNA, the CDR3 is TGTGCCAGCAGCCGGACAGGGGAAAAACTGTTTTTT. This encodes CASSRTGEKLFF.

This chain connects TRBV5-1 to TRBJ1-1; D is ambiguous. Trimming shortened V by 4 bases and J by 0 bases, and 10 bases separated the two germline ends. Germline loops: CDR1 SGHRS, CDR2 YFSETQ. There are 14 residues in the CDR3. CDR3 in DNA: TGCGCCAGCAGCCCAGGACGGTTGAACACTGAAGCTTTCTTT. This sequence encodes CASSPGRLNTEAFF.

This chain uses TRBV28 with TRBJ2-7; TRBD1 matches 9 bases. The CDR3 has 16 amino acids. Germline assignment: CDR1 MDHEN and CDR2 SYDVKM. Trimming at V came to 4 bases and at J to 7 bases, leaving 14 bases not matched to a gene. The CDR3 DNA reads TGTGCCAGCAGTTCCCGATCCGGGACAGGGATCCGGGAGCAGTACTTC. It codes for CASSSRSGTGIREQYF. The whole variable domain, filled in from reference TRBV28 and TRBJ2-7, reads DVKVTQSSRYLVKRTGEKVFLECVQDMDHENMFWYRQDPGLGLRLIYFSYDVKMKEKGDIPEGYSVSREKKERFSLILESASTNQTSMYLCASSSRSGTGIREQYFGPGTRLTVT.

This clone was seen a few times. The rearrangement links TRBV28 to TRBJ1-2, with 9 positions matching TRBD1. The germline V gene encodes CDR1 MDHEN and CDR2 SYDVKM. The CDR3 extends over 17 amino acids. J was trimmed by 1 base and V by 6 bases; bases with no gene match: 12. For the CDR3, the DNA is TGTGCCAGCAGCTCTACAGGGGGCTCCCCCTATAACTATGGCTACACCTTC. It is translated as CASSSTGGSPYNYGYTF.

CDR3 in amino acids: CSATRQEAFF. The DNA of the CDR3 is TGCAGTGCTACTCGACAGGAAGCTTTCTTT. The genes are TRBV20-1 and TRBJ1-1; D may be TRBD1 (5 bases). V was clipped by 4 bases and J by 8 bases, with 8 bases between them. This CDR3 comprises 10 residues. The germline V gene encodes CDR1 DFQATT and CDR2 SNEGSKA (reference sequence).

The chain employs TRBV7-2 and TRBJ1-2; D is possibly TRBD1 (5 bases). The CDR3 is 13 residues long. Trimming took off 10 bases at V and 0 bases at J, with 12 bases between the two ends. The germline gives CDR1 SGHTA, CDR2 FQGNSA. The CDR3 nucleotides read TGTGCCACGCGGGGCCCTGCTAACTATGGCTACACCTTC. Translating it yields CATRGPANYGYTF.

The chain joins TRBV2 to TRBJ1-4; 7 bases are shared with TRBD1. Germline CDR1 reads SNHLY; CDR2 reads FYNNEI. The ends lost 10 bases at V and 8 bases at J; junction bases unmatched: 13. The CDR3 sequence is 14 residues long. CDR3: CATSPRQGGEKLFF. Written as DNA, the CDR3 is TGTGCCACCTCCCCTAGACAGGGAGGGGAAAAACTGTTTTTT.

This chain links TRBV11-2 with TRBJ2-3, with TRBD2 identical over 11 bases. Germline CDR1 reads SGHAT; CDR2 reads FQNNGV. CDR3 length: 16 residues. After removal of 5 bases from V and 2 bases from J, the junction contained 6 bases not matched to a gene. The DNA of the CDR3 is TGTGCCAGCAGCCCGAGACTAGCGGGGTCCACAGATACGCAGTATTTT. Its translation: CASSPRLAGSTDTQYF.

V is TRBV10-1 and J is TRBJ2-3; D remains unclear. This CDR3 comprises 13 residues. Per germline, CDR1 WNHNN and CDR2 SYGVQD (reference sequence). Trimming left V 0 bases short and J 0 bases short, with 1 base between. This chain's CDR3 is CASSESSTDTQYF. The CDR3 bases are TGCGCCAGCAGTGAGTCCAGCACAGATACGCAGTATTTT.

This chain links TRBV20-1 with TRBJ1-1, with 8 bases fitting TRBD1. The CDR3 consists of 11 residues. V shed 5 bases and J 8 bases; nucleotides not matched to a gene: 4. Per germline, CDR1 DFQATT and CDR2 SNEGSKA (reference sequence). CDR3 nucleotide sequence: TGCAGTGCTGACAGGGGCCCAGAAGCTTTCTTT. Its protein is CSADRGPEAFF.

The J gene is TRBJ1-2, the V gene TRBV7-3; 7 bases map to TRBD1. Germline CDR1 and CDR2: SGHTA and FQGTGA. The length of the CDR3 is 19 residues. V shed 4 bases and J 5 bases; nucleotides not matched to a gene: 22. CDR3 in amino acids: CASSSAEGQPVGLYYGYTF. Here the CDR3 DNA reads TGTGCCAGCAGCTCAGCCGAGGGACAGCCGGTCGGGCTTTATTATGGCTACACCTTC.

This rearrangement joins TRBV5-1 to TRBJ1-1; TRBD1 is a possible D gene (5 bases). The CDR3 has 13 amino acids. Trimming took 0 bases from V and 6 from J, leaving 9 bases between them. Germline CDR1 SGHRS, CDR2 YFSETQ. CDR3 amino acids: CASSLGQPAEAFF. The CDR3, as DNA: TGCGCCAGCAGCTTGGGACAGCCAGCTGAAGCTTTCTTT. Full variable domain (rest looked up from reference TRBV5-1 and TRBJ1-1): KAGVTQTPRYLIKTRGQQVTLSCSPISGHRSVSWYQQTPGQGLQFLFEYFSETQRNKGNFPGRFSGRQFSNSRSEMNVSTLELGDSALYLCASSLGQPAEAFFGQGTRLTVV.

The V gene is TRBV10-3, the J gene TRBJ2-2, with 10 bases aligning to TRBD1. In germline, CDR1 is ENHRY, CDR2 SYGVKD. This CDR3 contains 21 residues. V lost 6 bases and J lost 0; bases outside the gene matches: 19. The CDR3 DNA reads as TGTGCCATCAGCGTGTCGTCCGTCGGGACAGGGGCTTCGTCGAACACCGGGGAGCTGTTTTTT. As protein: CAISVSSVGTGASSNTGELFF.